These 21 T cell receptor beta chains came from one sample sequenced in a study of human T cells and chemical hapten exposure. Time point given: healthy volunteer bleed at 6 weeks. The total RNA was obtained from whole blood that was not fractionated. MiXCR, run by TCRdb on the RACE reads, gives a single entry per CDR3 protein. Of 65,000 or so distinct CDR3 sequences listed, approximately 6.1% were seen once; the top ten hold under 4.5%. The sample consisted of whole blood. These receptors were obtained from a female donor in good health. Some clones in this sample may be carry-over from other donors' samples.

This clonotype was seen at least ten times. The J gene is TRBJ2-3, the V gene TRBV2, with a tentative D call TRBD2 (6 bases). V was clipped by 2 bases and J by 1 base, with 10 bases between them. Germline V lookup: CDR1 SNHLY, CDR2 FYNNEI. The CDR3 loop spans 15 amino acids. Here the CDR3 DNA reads TGTGCCAGCAGTGAATTAAGACTAGGCACAGATACGCAGTATTTT. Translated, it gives CASSELRLGTDTQYF. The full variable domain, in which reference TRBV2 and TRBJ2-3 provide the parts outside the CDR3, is EPEVTQTPSHQVTQMGQEVILRCVPISNHLYFYWYRQILGQKVEFLVSFYNNEISEKSEIFDDQFSVERPDGSNFTLKIRSTKLEDSAMYFCASSELRLGTDTQYFGPGTRLTVL.

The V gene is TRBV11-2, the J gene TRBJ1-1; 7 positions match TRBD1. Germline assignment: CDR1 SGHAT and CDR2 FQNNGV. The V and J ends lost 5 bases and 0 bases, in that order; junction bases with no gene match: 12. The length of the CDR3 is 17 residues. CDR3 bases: TGTGCCAGCAGCAAATCATTGGACAGGTTCATGAACACTGAAGCTTTCTTT. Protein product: CASSKSLDRFMNTEAFF.

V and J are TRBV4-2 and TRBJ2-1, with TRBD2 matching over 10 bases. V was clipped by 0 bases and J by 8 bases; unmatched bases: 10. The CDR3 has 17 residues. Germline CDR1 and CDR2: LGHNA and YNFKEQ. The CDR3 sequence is CASSQEPGSSGSYEQFF. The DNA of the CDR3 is TGTGCCAGCAGCCAAGAGCCAGGGTCTAGCGGGAGCTATGAGCAGTTCTTC.

Here the CDR3 reads CASSRSSATNEKLFF. CDR3 DNA: TGTGCCAGCTCACGGTCTTCTGCAACTAATGAAAAACTGTTTTTT. This rearrangement joins TRBV18 to TRBJ1-4, with D uncertain. The CDR3 is 15 amino acids. Germline V gene lookup returns CDR1 KGHSH and CDR2 LQKENI. Trimming removed 4 bases at V and 0 bases at J, with 9 bases between.

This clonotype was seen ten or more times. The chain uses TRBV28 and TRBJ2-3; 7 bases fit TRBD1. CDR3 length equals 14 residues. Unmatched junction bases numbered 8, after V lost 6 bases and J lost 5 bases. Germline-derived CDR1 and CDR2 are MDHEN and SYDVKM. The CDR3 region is CASSRPRTGDTQYF. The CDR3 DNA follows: TGTGCCAGCAGCCGTCCTAGGACAGGAGATACGCAGTATTTT.

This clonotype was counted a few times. The CDR3 DNA is TGTGCCAGCAGCTCGGACGGTAGCAATCAGCCCCAGCATTTT. Its translation is CASSSDGSNQPQHF. The V gene is TRBV7-8, the J gene TRBJ1-5; D is unresolved. The CDR3 contains 14 residues. In germline, CDR1 is SGHVS, CDR2 FQNEAQ. Trimming pared 4 bases from V and 0 bases from J, leaving 7 bases between.

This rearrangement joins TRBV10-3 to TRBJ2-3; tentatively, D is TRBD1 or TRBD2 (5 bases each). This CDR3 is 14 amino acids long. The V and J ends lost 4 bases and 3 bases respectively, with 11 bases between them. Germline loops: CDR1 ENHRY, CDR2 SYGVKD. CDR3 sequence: CAISVGTETDTQYF. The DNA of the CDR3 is TGTGCCATCAGTGTTGGGACGGAGACAGATACGCAGTATTTT.

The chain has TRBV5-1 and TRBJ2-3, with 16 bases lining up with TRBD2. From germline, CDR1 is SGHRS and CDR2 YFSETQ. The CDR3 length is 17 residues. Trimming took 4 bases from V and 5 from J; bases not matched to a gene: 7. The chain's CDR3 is CASSVGTSGRALDTQYF. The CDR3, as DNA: TGCGCCAGCAGCGTCGGGACTAGCGGGAGGGCGTTAGATACGCAGTATTTT.

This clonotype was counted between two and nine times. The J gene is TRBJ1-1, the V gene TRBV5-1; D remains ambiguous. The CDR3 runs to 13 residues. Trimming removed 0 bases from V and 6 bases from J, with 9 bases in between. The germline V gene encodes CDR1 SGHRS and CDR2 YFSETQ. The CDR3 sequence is CASSLDREAEAFF. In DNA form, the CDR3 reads TGCGCCAGCAGCTTGGACCGCGAGGCTGAAGCTTTCTTT.

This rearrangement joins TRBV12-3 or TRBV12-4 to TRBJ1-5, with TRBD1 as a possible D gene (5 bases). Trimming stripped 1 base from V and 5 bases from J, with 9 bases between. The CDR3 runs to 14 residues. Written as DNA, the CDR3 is TGTGCCAGCAGTTTAGGCCCGGGGGATCAGCCCCAGCATTTT. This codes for CASSLGPGDQPQHF.

CDR3 in DNA: TGTGCCAGCAGCCCCCAAGGGACGGACTATGGCTACACCTTC. Translation: CASSPQGTDYGYTF. The chain has TRBV4-2 and TRBJ1-2; a possible D gene is TRBD1 (5 bases). Germline lookup yields CDR1 LGHNA and CDR2 YNFKEQ. Trimming left V 4 bases short and J 3 bases short, with 12 bases between. The CDR3 extends over 14 amino acids.

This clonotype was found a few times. The CDR3 sequence: CASSQGGAYEQYF. The CDR3 bases are TGCGCCAGCAGCCAAGGTGGCGCCTACGAGCAGTACTTC. The chain uses TRBV4-3 and TRBJ2-7; no firm D call. V lost 1 base and J lost 2, with 6 bases in between. There are 13 residues in the CDR3. Per the germline V gene, CDR1 is LGHNA and CDR2 is YSLEER.

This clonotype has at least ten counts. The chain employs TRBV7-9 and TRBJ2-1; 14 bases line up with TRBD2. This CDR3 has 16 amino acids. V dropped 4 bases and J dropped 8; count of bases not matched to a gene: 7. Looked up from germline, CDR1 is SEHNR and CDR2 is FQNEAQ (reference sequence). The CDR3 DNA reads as TGTGCCAGCAGCTCAGCCGGGACTAGCGGGAGCTATGAGCAGTTCTTC. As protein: CASSSAGTSGSYEQFF.

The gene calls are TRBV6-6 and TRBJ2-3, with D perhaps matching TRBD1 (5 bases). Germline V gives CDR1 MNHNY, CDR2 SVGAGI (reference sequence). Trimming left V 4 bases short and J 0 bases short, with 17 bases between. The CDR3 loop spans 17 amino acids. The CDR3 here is CASSSPGRQSSTDTQYF. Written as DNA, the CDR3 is TGTGCCAGCAGTTCGCCCGGACGACAGTCTAGCACAGATACGCAGTATTTT.

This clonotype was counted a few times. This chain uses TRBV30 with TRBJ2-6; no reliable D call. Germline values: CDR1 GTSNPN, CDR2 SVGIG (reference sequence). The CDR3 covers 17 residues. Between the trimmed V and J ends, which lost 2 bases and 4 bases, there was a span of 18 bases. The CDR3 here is CAWSPPGHTRGANVLTF. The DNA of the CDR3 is TGTGCCTGGAGTCCCCCGGGCCATACGAGGGGGGCCAACGTCCTGACTTTC.

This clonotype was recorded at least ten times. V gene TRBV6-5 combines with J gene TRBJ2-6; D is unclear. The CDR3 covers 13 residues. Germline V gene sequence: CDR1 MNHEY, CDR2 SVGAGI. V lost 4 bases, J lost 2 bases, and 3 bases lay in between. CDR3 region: CASSSPGANVLTF. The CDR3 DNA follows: TGTGCCAGCAGTTCTCCTGGGGCCAACGTCCTGACTTTC.

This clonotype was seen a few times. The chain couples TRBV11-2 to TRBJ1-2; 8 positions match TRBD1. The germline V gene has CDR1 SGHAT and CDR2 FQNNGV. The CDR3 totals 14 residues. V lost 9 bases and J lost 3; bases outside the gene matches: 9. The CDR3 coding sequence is TGTGCCAGTGCGTCAAGGGGACAGGACTATGGCTACACCTTC. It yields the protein CASASRGQDYGYTF.

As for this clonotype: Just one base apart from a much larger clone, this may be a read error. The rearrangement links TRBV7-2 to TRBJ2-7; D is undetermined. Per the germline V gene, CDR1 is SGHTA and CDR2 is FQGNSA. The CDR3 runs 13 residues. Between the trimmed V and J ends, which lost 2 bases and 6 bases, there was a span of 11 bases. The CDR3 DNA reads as TGTGCCAGCAGCTTAAGTCGCCCTTCCGAGCAGTACTTC. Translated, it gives CASSLSRPSEQYF.

In DNA form, the CDR3 reads TGTGCCAGCAGTTTTAGCAGGGAAAGTTCCTACGAGCAGTACTTC. Its translation: CASSFSRESSYEQYF. The rearrangement links TRBV28 to TRBJ2-7; D perhaps matches TRBD1 (5 bases). V was cut by 3 bases and J by 1 base, with 13 bases left in between. Germline loops: CDR1 MDHEN, CDR2 SYDVKM. The CDR3 is 15 residues long.

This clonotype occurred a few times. This CDR3 reads CASSSAGSGAREQYF. The CDR3 DNA sequence: TGTGCCAGCAGTTCGGCGGGATCCGGGGCGCGGGAGCAGTACTTC. The chain links TRBV28 to TRBJ2-7; the D gene is possibly TRBD2 (6 bases). Trimming stripped 4 bases from V and 7 bases from J, with 20 bases between. The V gene's germline CDR1 is MDHEN and CDR2 SYDVKM. This CDR3 is 15 amino acids long.

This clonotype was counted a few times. The CDR3, as DNA: TGTGCCAGCAGCTTCCCAGGGGGCTCTGGAAACACCATATATTTT. It specifies CASSFPGGSGNTIYF. This chain links TRBV11-2 with TRBJ1-3; TRBD1 aligns across 7 bases. The CDR3 totals 15 residues. The germline V gene has CDR1 SGHAT and CDR2 FQNNGV. V shed 3 bases and J 0 bases; nucleotides not matched to a gene: 2.